Below, 10 T cell receptor beta chains from the same sample are listed, as sequenced in a study of spatial heterogeneity in lung cancer. Time point in this sample: blood at routine non-recurrence follow-up after resection. Whole RNA, which was extracted from tumor, nontumor lung tissue or frozen PBMC, was sequenced without any cell sorting. One entry per CDR3 protein, called by TCRdb with MiXCR from the 5' RACE reads. The sample holds 25,000 to 30,000 distinct CDR3 sequences; approximately 6% are singletons and the top ten take roughly a fifth. The material sequenced was PBMCs, taken at follow-up. These receptors all stem from a male donor with early-stage non-small cell lung cancer.

This clonotype was seen many times. V gene TRBV29-1 combines with J gene TRBJ2-5; a possible D gene is TRBD1 (6 bases). Germline-derived CDR1 and CDR2 are SQVTM and ANQGSEA. The CDR3 spans 12 residues. V lost 4 bases and J lost 3, with 9 bases in between. The chain's CDR3 is CSVGTVEETQYF. CDR3 DNA: TGCAGCGTTGGGACAGTAGAAGAGACCCAGTACTTC. Combining the CDR3 with reference TRBV29-1 and TRBJ2-5 gives the whole variable domain SAVISQKPSRDICQRGTSLTIQCQVDSQVTMMFWYRQQPGQSLTLIATANQGSEATYESGFVIDKFPISRPNLTFSTLTVSNMSPEDSSIYLCSVGTVEETQYFGPGTRLLVL.

The chain employs TRBV7-9 and TRBJ2-3; TRBD2 might be the D (5 bases). Germline CDR1 SEHNR, CDR2 FQNEAQ (reference sequence). The CDR3 length is 13 residues. Deletions cut 6 bases from V and 4 bases from J, with 11 bases between. Here the CDR3 reads CASSSSRSDTQYF. The DNA of the CDR3 is TGTGCCAGCAGTTCTAGCAGGTCAGATACGCAGTATTTT.

This clonotype was counted ten times or more. The V and J genes are TRBV24-1 and TRBJ2-2; TRBD1 agrees at 7 bases. The CDR3 spans 18 residues. Germline V CDR1 and CDR2: KGHDR, SFDVKD. V shed 5 bases, J shed 3 bases, and the junction held 14 bases outside the gene matches. The CDR3 here is CATSAKRGPDFYTGELFF. Here the CDR3 DNA reads TGTGCCACCAGTGCCAAGAGGGGGCCAGACTTTTACACCGGGGAGCTGTTTTTT.

This clonotype was detected ten times or more. The chain employs TRBV7-2 and TRBJ2-3; 12 nucleotides line up with TRBD2. Losses at the gene ends were 0 bases for V and 4 bases for J; bases not matched to a gene: 5. The length of the CDR3 is 17 residues. Germline V gene lookup returns CDR1 SGHTA and CDR2 FQGNSA. Written as DNA, the CDR3 is TGTGCCAGCAGCTTAGCGGCTAGCGGGGGGGCCTCAGATACGCAGTATTTT. Its translation is CASSLAASGGASDTQYF.

This clonotype was counted many times. The J gene is TRBJ2-5, the V gene TRBV7-3; D not certain. The CDR3 has 12 residues. Trimming took 2 bases from V and 4 from J, leaving 5 bases between them. CDR1 and CDR2 (germline): SGHTA, FQGTGA. The chain's CDR3 is CASSLVGETQYF. The CDR3 nucleotides are TGTGCCAGCAGCTTAGTTGGAGAGACCCAGTACTTC.

This clonotype was detected only a few times. This chain links TRBV7-8 with TRBJ1-1, with TRBD1 matching 7 bases. CDR1 SGHVS and CDR2 FQNEAQ come from the germline V gene. The CDR3 extends over 14 amino acids. V trimming: 6 bases; J trimming: 7 bases; junction bases outside the gene matches: 11. CDR3 residues: CASRRQTGILEAFF. CDR3 DNA sequence: TGTGCCAGCAGGCGCCAGACAGGGATTCTTGAAGCTTTCTTT.

Only a few counts were recorded for this clonotype. A read error may produce the germline difference seen at one junction end. CDR3 sequence: CASSTPGQGGTGELFF. CDR3 nucleotide sequence: TGTGCTAGCAGCACGCCGGGACAGGGTGGGACCGGGGAGCTGTTTTTT. V is TRBV7-7 and J is TRBJ2-2; 9 positions agree with TRBD1. CDR3 length equals 16 residues. Germline V gene lookup returns CDR1 SSHAT and CDR2 FNYEAQ (reference sequence).

This clonotype was seen repeatedly, ten times or more. The J gene is TRBJ1-1, the V gene TRBV27; TRBD1 is a possible D gene (5 bases). Trimming shortened V by 11 bases and J by 4 bases, and 14 bases separated the two germline ends. The CDR3 is 12 amino acids. From germline, CDR1 is MNHEY and CDR2 SMNVEV (reference sequence). This chain's CDR3 is CAAWGVGTEAFF. CDR3 DNA: TGTGCCGCCTGGGGGGTGGGCACTGAAGCTTTCTTT.

The sample holds many counts of this clonotype. This chain links TRBV6-5 with TRBJ1-1; the D is unclear. This CDR3 region has 14 residues. Germline lookup yields CDR1 MNHEY and CDR2 SVGAGI. Trimming removed 6 bases at V and 7 bases at J, with 18 bases between. The CDR3 sequence: CASRKTLTSGEAFF. CDR3 nucleotides: TGTGCCAGCAGGAAGACCCTTACTAGCGGTGAAGCTTTCTTT.

Many counts were recorded for this clonotype. The rearrangement links TRBV5-4 to TRBJ1-2; D is undetermined. V was trimmed by 4 bases and J by 3 bases, leaving 10 bases between them. The germline gives CDR1 SGHNT, CDR2 YYREEE (reference sequence). The CDR3 runs to 13 residues. The CDR3 loop reads CASSRVSYYGYTF. The CDR3 DNA reads TGTGCCAGCAGCCGGGTCAGTTACTATGGCTACACCTTC.